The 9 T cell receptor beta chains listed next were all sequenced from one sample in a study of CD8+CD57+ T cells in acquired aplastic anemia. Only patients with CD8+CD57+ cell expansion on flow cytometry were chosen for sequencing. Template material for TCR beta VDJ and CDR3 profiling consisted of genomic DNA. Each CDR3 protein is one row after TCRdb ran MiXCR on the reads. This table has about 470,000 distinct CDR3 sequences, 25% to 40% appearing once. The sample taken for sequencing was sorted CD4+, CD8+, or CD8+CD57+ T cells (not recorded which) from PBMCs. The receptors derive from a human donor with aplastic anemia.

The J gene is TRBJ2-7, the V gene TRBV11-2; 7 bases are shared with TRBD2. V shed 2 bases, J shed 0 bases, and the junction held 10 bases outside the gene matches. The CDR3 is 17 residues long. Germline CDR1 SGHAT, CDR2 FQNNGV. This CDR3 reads CASSLCPGGRNSYEQYF. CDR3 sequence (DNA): TGTGCCAGCAGCTTATGCCCCGGGGGGAGAAACTCCTACGAGCAGTACTTC.

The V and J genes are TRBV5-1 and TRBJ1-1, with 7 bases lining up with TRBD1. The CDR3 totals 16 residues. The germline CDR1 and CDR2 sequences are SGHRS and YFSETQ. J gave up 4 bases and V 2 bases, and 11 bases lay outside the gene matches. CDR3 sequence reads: CASSFRDSLLGTEAFF. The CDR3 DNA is TGCGCCAGCAGCTTCCGGGACAGCCTTTTGGGCACTGAAGCTTTCTTT.

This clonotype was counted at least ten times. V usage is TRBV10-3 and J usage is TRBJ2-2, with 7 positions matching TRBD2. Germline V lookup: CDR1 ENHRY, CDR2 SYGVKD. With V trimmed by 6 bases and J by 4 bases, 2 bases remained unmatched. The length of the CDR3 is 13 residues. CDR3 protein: CAISERGTGELFF. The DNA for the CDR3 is TGTGCCATCAGCGAGCGGGGCACCGGGGAGCTGTTTTTT.

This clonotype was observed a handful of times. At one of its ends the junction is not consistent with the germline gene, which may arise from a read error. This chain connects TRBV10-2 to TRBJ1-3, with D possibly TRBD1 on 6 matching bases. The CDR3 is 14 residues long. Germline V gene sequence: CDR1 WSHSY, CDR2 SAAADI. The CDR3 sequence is CASSETGTSSAIYF. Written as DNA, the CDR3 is TGTGCCAGCAGTGAAACCGGGACATCCTCCGCCATATATTTT.

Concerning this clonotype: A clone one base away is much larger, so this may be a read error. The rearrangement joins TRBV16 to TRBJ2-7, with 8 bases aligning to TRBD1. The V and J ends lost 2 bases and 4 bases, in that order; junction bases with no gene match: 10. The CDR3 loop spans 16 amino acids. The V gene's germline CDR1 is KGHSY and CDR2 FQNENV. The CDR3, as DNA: TGTGCCAGCAGCCAACTAAGGCCCAGGGGGCCTTACGAGCAGTACTTC. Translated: CASSQLRPRGPYEQYF. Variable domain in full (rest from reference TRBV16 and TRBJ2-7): GEEVAQTPKHLVRGEGQKAKLYCAPIKGHSYVFWYQQVLKNEFKFLISFQNENVFDETGMPKERFSAKCLPNSPCSLEIQATKLEDSAVYFCASSQLRPRGPYEQYFGPGTRLTVT.

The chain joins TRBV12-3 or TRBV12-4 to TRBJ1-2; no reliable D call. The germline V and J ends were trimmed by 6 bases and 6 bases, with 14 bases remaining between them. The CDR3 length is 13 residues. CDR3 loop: CASRKRQGHGYTF. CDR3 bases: TGTGCCAGCAGAAAGAGGCAAGGCCATGGCTACACCTTC.

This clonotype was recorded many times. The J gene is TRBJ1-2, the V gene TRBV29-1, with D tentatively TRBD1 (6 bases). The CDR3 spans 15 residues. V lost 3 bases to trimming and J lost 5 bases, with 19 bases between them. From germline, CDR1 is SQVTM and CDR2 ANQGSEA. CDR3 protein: CSVDQAKDRSYGYTF. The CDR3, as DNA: TGCAGCGTTGACCAGGCAAAAGACAGGTCATATGGCTACACCTTC.

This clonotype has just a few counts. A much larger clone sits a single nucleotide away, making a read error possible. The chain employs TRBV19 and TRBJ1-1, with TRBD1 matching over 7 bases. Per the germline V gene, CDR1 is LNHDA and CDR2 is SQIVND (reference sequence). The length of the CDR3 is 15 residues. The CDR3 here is CAGSITGVGDTEAFF. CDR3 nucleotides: TGTGCCGGTAGTATCACAGGGGTCGGGGACACTGAAGCTTTCTTT. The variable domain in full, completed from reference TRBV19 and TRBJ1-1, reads DGGITQSPKYLFRKEGQNVTLSCEQNLNHDAMYWYRQDPGQGLRLIYYSQIVNDFQKGDIAEGYSVSREKKESFPLTVTSAQKNPTAFYLCAGSITGVGDTEAFFGQGTRLTVV.

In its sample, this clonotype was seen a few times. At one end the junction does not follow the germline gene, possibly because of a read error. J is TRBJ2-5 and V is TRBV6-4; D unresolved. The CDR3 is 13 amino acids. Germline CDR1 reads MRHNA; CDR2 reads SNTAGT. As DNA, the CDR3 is TGTGCCAGAAGTGACCGGGTCCAAGAGACCCAGTACTTC. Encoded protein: CARSDRVQETQYF.